This entry concerns a single TCR beta chain. The antigen this receptor binds is unknown. Base qualities are not at hand, and no much larger clone is one base apart. This sample was included in a study of T-cell memory formation after mild COVID-19 (dated by TCRdb to the early 2020s). Context from the whole study: Most TCR sequence clusters were specific to one of the two donors. In a couple of donors, T-cell clones that expanded and contracted after mild COVID-19 were tracked by sequencing TCRalpha and TCRbeta repertoires over time. Two young, previously healthy adult volunteers, one female and one male, were included in the cohort. Beyond this particular receptor, the publication reports: Whether the second-wave clones peaking on day 37 were SARS-CoV-2 specific was not confirmed. Contracting CD4+ clones were located mainly in the CM and EM memory subsets, whereas CD8+ clones were found to be enriched in EMRA. From day 15 to 85, contracting clones showed balanced CD4/CD8 phenotypes, whereas a second wave of clones that expanded from day 15 to 37 leaned towards CD4+. Only two mild cases were covered by the study, and larger cohorts that include severe cases with pre-infection samples were considered necessary. Some responding clones were detected in pre-infection memory, which suggested that pre-existing cross-reactive memory T cells had joined the SARS-CoV-2 response.

The CDR1 and CDR2 encoded by the germline V gene are SNHLY and FYNNEI. The V and J ends are trimmed by 4 bases and 6 bases, leaving 20 bases between them. From the cysteine through the phenylalanine, the CDR3 covers 16 amino acids. Just CDR3 DNA is preserved here, 48 bases in frame from base 1. The run used an Illumina NovaSeq 6000. TCRalpha and TCRbeta cDNA libraries were constructed by 5'RACE with constant-segment primers, with sample barcodes and unique molecular identifiers being introduced. RNA was extracted from every sample with Trizol reagent. Amplification of the libraries took two PCR steps, and the second step added a second sample barcode plus Illumina TruSeq adapters. Sequencing of libraries was performed on an Illumina NovaSeq with 2 x 150 bp paired-end reads. Regarding the original processing steps: Demultiplexing of reads and collapsing into UMI-guided consensus sequences were performed with migec v1.2.7. Using mixcr v2.1.11, the UMI consensuses were aligned to TRA and TRB V and J templates and assembled into clonotypes. Expanded or contracted clonotypes were those called significant by both edgeR and NoisET, with noise models trained on biological replicates. edgeR calls used a false discovery rate-adjusted p below 0.01 and a log2 fold-change threshold of 1. As an exploratory analysis of dynamics, max-normalized trajectories of the 1000 most abundant clonotypes were examined with PCA combined with hierarchical clustering. Separately sequenced CD4+ and CD8+ repertoires were used to assign a CD4 or CD8 phenotype to each responding clone. TCRdb trimmed the raw reads at Q25, called clones with MiXCR and kept productive beta chains. CDR3 protein duplicates are merged, each entry listing the most common genes and DNA. TCRdb, rather than the study authors, made the V and J calls. Across this sample there are approximately 490,000 distinct CDR3 sequences, with around 21% seen only once. The ten largest clones take up about an eighth of the sample.

Ficoll-Paque density gradient centrifugation was used to isolate PBMCs. Sequenced: PBMCs or a T cell subset sorted from them (not recorded which). The V and J segments used are TRBV2 and TRBJ2-3, with the D gene not confidently named. This sequence originates from an adult woman who had mild COVID-19 (a few samples of this study predate the infection). The sample titles of this study are shuffled in the database, so cell type and time point are left out; the donor was told from shared clones. In nucleotide form, the sequence is TGTGCCAGCAGTGTTATAGGGAAAGTGTTAGGCGATACGCAGTATTTT. This encodes CASSVIGKVLGDTQYF.